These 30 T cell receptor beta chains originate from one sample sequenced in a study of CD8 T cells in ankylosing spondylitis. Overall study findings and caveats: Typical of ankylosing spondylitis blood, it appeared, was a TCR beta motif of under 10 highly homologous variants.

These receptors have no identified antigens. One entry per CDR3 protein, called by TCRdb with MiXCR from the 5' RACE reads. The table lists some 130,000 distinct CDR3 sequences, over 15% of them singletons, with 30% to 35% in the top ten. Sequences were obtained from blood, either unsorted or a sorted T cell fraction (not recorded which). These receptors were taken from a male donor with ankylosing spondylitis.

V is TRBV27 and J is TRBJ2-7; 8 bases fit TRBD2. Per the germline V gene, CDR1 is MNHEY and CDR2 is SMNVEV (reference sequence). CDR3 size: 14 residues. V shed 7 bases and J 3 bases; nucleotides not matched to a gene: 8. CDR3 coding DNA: TGTGCCAGCACCCCGGGGGGGGCGCTCTACGAGCAGTACTTC. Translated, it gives CASTPGGALYEQYF.

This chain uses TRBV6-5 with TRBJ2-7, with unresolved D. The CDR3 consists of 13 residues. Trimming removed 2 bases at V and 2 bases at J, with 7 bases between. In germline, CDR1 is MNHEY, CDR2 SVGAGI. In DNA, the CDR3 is TGTGCCAGCAGTTACGGGCAGACCTACGAGCAGTACTTC. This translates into CASSYGQTYEQYF.

The CDR3: CASSVDGFNDEQYF. In DNA form, the CDR3 reads TGTGCCAGCAGCGTAGATGGTTTCAACGACGAGCAGTACTTC. The V call is TRBV9, the J call TRBJ2-7; the D is unclear. Trimming shortened V by 0 bases and J by 5 bases, and 12 bases separated the two germline ends. The CDR3 sequence is 14 residues long. Germline loops: CDR1 SGDLS, CDR2 YYNGEE. Full variable domain (outside the CDR3, taken from reference TRBV9 and TRBJ2-7): DSGVTQTPKHLITATGQRVTLRCSPRSGDLSVYWYQQSLDQGLQFLIQYYNGEERAKGNILERFSAQQFPDLHSELNLSSLELGDSALYFCASSVDGFNDEQYFGPGTRLTVT.

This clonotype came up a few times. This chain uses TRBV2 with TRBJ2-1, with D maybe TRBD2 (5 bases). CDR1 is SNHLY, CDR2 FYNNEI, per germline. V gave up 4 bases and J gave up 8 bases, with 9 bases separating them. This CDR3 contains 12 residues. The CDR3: CASSALADEQFF. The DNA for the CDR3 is TGTGCCAGCAGTGCCCTAGCCGATGAGCAGTTCTTC.

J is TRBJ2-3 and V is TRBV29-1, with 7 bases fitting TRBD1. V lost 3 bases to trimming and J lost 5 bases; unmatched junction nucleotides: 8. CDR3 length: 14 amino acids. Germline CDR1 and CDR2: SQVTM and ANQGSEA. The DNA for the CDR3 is TGCAGCGTTGACGGCAGGGGGACCGAAGATACGCAGTATTTT. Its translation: CSVDGRGTEDTQYF.

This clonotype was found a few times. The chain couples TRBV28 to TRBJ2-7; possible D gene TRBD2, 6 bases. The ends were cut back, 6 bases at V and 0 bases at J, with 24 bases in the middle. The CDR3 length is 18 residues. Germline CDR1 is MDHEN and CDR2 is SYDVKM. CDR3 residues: CASSPVPGLHLSSYEQYF. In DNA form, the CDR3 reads TGTGCCAGCAGCCCCGTCCCGGGACTTCATTTAAGCTCCTACGAGCAGTACTTC.

The CDR3 protein is CASSNLDSPQETQYF. CDR3 bases: TGTGCCAGCAGCAACCTGGACAGTCCCCAAGAGACCCAGTACTTC. V usage is TRBV11-1 and J usage is TRBJ2-5; D might be TRBD1 (6 bases). Trimming pared 5 bases from V and 1 base from J, leaving 14 bases between. The CDR3 extends over 15 amino acids. The germline V gene encodes CDR1 SGHAT and CDR2 FQDESV (reference sequence).

The CDR3, as DNA: TGCGCCAGCAGCCAAGAGGGGTCCTATAATTCACCCCTCCACTTT. Translated, it gives CASSQEGSYNSPLHF. The chain employs TRBV4-1 and TRBJ1-6; D remains unclear. The ends were cut back, 0 bases at V and 1 base at J, with 4 bases in the middle. CDR1 and CDR2 from the germline V gene are MGHRA and YSYEKL. The CDR3 spans 15 residues.

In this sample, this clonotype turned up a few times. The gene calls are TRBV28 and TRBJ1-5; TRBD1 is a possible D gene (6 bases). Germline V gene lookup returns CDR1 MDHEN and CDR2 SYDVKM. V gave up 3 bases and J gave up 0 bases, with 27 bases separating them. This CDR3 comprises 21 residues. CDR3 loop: CASSFPAPDSQAPYSNQPQHF. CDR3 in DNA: TGTGCCAGCAGTTTTCCGGCCCCGGACAGCCAGGCCCCTTATAGCAATCAGCCCCAGCATTTT.

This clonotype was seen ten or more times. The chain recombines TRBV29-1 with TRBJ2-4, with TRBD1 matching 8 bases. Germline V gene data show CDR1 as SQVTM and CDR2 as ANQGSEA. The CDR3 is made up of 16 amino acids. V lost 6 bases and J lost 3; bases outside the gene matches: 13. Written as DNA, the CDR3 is TGCAGCGTAGTCCCGGGACAGGACCTTGGCAAAAACATTCAGTACTTC. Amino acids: CSVVPGQDLGKNIQYF. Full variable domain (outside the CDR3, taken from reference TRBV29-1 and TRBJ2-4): SAVISQKPSRDICQRGTSLTIQCQVDSQVTMMFWYRQQPGQSLTLIATANQGSEATYESGFVIDKFPISRPNLTFSTLTVSNMSPEDSSIYLCSVVPGQDLGKNIQYFGAGTRLSVL.

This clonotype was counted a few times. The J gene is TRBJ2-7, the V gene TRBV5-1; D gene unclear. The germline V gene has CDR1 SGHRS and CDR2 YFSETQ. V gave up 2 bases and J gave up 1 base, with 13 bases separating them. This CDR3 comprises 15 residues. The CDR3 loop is CASSFDPYRSYEQYF. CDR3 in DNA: TGCGCCAGCAGCTTTGACCCCTACCGGTCCTACGAGCAGTACTTC.

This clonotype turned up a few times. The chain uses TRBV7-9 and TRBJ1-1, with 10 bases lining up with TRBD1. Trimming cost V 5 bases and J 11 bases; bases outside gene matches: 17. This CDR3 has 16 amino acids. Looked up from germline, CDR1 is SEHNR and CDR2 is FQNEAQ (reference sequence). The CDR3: CASSHGVTGGYVPAFF. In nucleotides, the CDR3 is TGTGCCAGCAGCCACGGGGTGACAGGGGGCTATGTTCCCGCTTTCTTT.

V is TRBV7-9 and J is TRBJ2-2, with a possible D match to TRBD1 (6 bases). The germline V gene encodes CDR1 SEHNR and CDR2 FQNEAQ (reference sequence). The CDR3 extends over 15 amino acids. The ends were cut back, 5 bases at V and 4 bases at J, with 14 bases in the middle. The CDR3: CASSPDRDITGELFF. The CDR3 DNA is TGTGCCAGCAGCCCGGATCGGGACATCACCGGGGAGCTGTTTTTT.

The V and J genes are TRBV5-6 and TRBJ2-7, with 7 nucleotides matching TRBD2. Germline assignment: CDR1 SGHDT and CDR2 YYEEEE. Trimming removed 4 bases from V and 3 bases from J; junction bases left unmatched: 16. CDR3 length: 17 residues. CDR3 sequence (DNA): TGTGCCAGCAGCCGGGGAGGGTCGGGACTACCTCACTACGAGCAGTACTTC. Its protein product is CASSRGGSGLPHYEQYF.

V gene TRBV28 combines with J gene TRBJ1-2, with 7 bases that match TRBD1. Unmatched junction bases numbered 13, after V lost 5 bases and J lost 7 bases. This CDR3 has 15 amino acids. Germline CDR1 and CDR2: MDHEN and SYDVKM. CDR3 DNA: TGTGCCAGCAGTCCCTACCTGACAGGGATTATTGGCTACACCTTC. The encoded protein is CASSPYLTGIIGYTF.

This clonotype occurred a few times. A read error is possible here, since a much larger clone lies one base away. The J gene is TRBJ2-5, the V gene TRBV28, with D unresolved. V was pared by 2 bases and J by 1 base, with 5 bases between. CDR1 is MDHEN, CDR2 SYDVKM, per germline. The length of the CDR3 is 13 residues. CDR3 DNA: TGTGCCAGCAGTTTACTGGTCCAAGAGACCCAGTACTTC. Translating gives CASSLLVQETQYF.

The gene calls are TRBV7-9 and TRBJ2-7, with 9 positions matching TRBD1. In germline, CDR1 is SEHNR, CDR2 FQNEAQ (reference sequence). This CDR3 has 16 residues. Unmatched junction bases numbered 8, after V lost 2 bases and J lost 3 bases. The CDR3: CASSLSPGQGFYEQYF. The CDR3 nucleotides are TGTGCCAGCAGCTTAAGCCCGGGACAGGGATTCTACGAGCAGTACTTC. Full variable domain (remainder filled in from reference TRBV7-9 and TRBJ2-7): DTGVSQNPRHKITKRGQNVTFRCDPISEHNRLYWYRQTLGQGPEFLTYFQNEAQLEKSRLLSDRFSAERPKGSFSTLEIQRTEQGDSAMYLCASSLSPGQGFYEQYFGPGTRLTVT.

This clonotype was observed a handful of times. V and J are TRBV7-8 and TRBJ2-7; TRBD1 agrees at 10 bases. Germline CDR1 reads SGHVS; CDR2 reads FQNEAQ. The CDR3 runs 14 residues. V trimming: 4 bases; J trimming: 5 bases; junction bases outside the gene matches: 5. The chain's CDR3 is CASSYTGTGDEQYF. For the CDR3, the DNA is TGTGCCAGCAGCTACACCGGGACAGGGGACGAGCAGTACTTC.

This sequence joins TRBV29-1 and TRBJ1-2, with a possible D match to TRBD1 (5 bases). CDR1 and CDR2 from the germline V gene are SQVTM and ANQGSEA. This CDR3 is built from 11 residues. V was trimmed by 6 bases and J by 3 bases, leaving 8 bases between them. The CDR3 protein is CSVGVDYGYTF. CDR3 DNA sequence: TGCAGCGTGGGGGTCGACTATGGCTACACCTTC.

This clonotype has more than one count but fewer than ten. CDR3 protein: CAISGRGTSYQETQYF. The CDR3 nucleotides are TGTGCCATCAGCGGACGGGGGACATCGTACCAAGAGACCCAGTACTTC. The V and J genes are TRBV10-3 and TRBJ2-5; either TRBD1 or TRBD2 may fit D (6 bases each). The CDR3 loop spans 16 amino acids. Germline V gives CDR1 ENHRY, CDR2 SYGVKD. Trimming took off 6 bases at V and 0 bases at J, with 17 bases between the two ends.

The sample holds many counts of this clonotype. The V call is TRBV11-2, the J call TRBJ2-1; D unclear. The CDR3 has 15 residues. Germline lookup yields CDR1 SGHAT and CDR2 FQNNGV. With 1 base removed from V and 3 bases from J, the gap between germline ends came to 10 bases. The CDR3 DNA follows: TGTGCCAGCAGCTTAGCGCCGGATCGCTACAATGAGCAGTTCTTC. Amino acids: CASSLAPDRYNEQFF.

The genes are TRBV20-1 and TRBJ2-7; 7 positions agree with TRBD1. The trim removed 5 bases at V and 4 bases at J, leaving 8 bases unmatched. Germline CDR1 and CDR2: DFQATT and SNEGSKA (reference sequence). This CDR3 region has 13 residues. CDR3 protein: CSAVGDSQYEQYF. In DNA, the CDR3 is TGCAGTGCTGTCGGGGACAGTCAATACGAGCAGTACTTC.

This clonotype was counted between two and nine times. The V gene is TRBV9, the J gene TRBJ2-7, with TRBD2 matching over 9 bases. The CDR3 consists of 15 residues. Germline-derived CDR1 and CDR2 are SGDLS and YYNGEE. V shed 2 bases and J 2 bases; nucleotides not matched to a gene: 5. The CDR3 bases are TGTGCCAGCAGCGTGGGGACTAGCACGACCTACGAGCAGTACTTC. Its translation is CASSVGTSTTYEQYF.

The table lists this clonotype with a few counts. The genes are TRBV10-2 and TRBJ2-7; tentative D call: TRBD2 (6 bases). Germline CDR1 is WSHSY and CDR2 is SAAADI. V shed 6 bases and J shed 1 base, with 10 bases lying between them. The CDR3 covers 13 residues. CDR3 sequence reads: CASSGDWSYEQYF. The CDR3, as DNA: TGCGCCAGCAGCGGGGACTGGTCCTACGAGCAGTACTTC.

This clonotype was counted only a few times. The CDR3 sequence: CSASSYRAARENQPQHF. The CDR3 DNA sequence: TGCAGTGCTAGCTCCTATAGGGCGGCTAGGGAGAATCAGCCCCAGCATTTT. V and J are TRBV20-1 and TRBJ1-5; no reliable D call. Between the trimmed V and J ends, which lost 3 bases and 4 bases, there was a span of 22 bases. CDR3 length: 17 amino acids. CDR1 DFQATT and CDR2 SNEGSKA come from the germline V gene (reference sequence).

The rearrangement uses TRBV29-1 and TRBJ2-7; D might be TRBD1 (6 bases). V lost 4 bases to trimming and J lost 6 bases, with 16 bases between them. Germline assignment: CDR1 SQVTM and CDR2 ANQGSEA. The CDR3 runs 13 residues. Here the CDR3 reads CSVGTGLNGEQYF. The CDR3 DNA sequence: TGCAGCGTTGGTACAGGGCTTAATGGCGAGCAGTACTTC.

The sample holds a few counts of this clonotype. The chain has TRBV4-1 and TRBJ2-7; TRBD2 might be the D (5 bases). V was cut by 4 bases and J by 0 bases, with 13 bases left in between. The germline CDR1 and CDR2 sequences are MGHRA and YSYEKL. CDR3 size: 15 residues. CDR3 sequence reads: CASSRPGGSSYEQYF. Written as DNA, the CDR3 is TGCGCCAGCAGCCGACCTGGAGGAAGCTCCTACGAGCAGTACTTC.

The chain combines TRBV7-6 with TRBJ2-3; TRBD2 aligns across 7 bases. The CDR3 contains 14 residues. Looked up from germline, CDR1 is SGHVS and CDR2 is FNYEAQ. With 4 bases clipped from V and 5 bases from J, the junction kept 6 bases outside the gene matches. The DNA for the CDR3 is TGTGCCAGCAGCTATCCGGGAGGAGAAGATACGCAGTATTTT. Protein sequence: CASSYPGGEDTQYF. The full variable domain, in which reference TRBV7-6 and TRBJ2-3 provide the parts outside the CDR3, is GAGVSQSPRYKVTKRGQDVALRCDPISGHVSLYWYRQALGQGPEFLTYFNYEAQQDKSGLPNDRFSAERPEGSISTLTIQRTEQRDSAMYRCASSYPGGEDTQYFGPGTRLTVL.

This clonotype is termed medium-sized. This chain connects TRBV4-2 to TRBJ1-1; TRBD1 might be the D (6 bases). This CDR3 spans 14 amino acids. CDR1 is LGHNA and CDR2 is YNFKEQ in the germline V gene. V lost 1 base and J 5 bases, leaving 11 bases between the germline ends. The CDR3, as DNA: TGTGCCAGCAGCCAAGCGGGGGCGATTACTGAAGCTTTCTTT. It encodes CASSQAGAITEAFF.

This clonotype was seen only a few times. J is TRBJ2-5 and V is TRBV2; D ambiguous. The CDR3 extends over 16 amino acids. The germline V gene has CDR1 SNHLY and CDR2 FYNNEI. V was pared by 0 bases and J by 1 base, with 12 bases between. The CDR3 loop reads CASSEALSDFQETQYF. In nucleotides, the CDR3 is TGTGCCAGCAGTGAAGCGCTTTCAGACTTCCAAGAGACCCAGTACTTC.